These 3 T cell receptor beta chains were sequenced from one sample in a study of T cell changes during pregnancy in multiple sclerosis. Libraries were prepared by immunoSEQ multiplex PCR; TCRdb keeps only in-frame clonotypes and omits some of them. The sample shows around 100,000 clones, 90% to 95% of them seen only once. Sequences were derived from peripheral blood, sampled after pregnancy. Every receptor here comes from a female donor with multiple sclerosis, enrolled in a pregnancy study.

The chain joins TRBV19 to TRBJ1-2, with 9 bases matching TRBD1. Losses at the gene ends were 5 bases for V and 8 bases for J; bases not matched to a gene: 6. Germline lookup yields CDR1 LNHDA and CDR2 SQIVND (reference sequence). This CDR3 contains 13 residues. The CDR3 nucleotides read TGTGCCAGTAGTGTTACAGGGGGCGGAGGCTACACCTTC. It yields the protein CASSVTGGGGYTF.

The chain recombines TRBV6-5 with TRBJ1-2; weak D call: TRBD1 (6 bases). This CDR3 is built from 13 residues. Germline V gives CDR1 MNHEY, CDR2 SVGAGI. The germline V and J ends were trimmed by 5 bases and 2 bases, with 9 bases remaining between them. CDR3 loop: CASSVDRNYGYTF. Here the CDR3 DNA reads TGTGCCAGCAGTGTGGACAGAAACTATGGCTACACCTTC.

The rearrangement uses TRBV5-6 and TRBJ2-5, with unresolved D. The ends were cut back, 1 base at V and 5 bases at J, with 9 bases in the middle. The CDR3 totals 13 residues. Germline V gene lookup returns CDR1 SGHDT and CDR2 YYEEEE. CDR3 protein: CASSLLSGETQYF. As DNA, the CDR3 is TGTGCCAGCAGCTTGTTATCCGGGGAGACCCAGTACTTC.